Listed below are T cell receptor beta chains from one sample, sequenced in a study of shared T cell receptors in the human thymus. Some clones are missing from TCRdb's copy, which holds only in-frame ones; the method was immunoSEQ multiplex PCR. The sample includes roughly 700,000 clones, 85% to 90% of them seen just once. The same sample was also used in a study of human thymus T cells.

The sequencing sample was made of thymocytes. These receptors were taken from a boy younger than two with a congenital heart defect. The CDR3 runs from the conserved cysteine through the conserved F or W. The D gene is left open where the match is weak.

V: TRBV18; D: TRBD2; J: TRBJ2-7; CDR3: CASSPKPGLAGGPFYEQYF
V: TRBV7-3; D: .; J: TRBJ2-5; CDR3: CASSPSAGFQETQYF
V: TRBV10-1; D: .; J: TRBJ2-7; CDR3: CASSTGSVKYF
V: TRBV28; D: .; J: TRBJ1-5; CDR3: CASSSVRVGNQPQHF
V: TRBV6-1; D: TRBD1; J: TRBJ2-7; CDR3: CASSTTTGLGYEQYF
V: TRBV10-3; D: TRBD2; J: TRBJ2-1; CDR3: CAISEPGLAGGPTYNEQFF
V: TRBV6-1; D: .; J: TRBJ2-1; CDR3: CASSYRSIKEQFF
V: TRBV29-1; D: .; J: TRBJ2-1; CDR3: CSVPAPLRGLYNEQFF
V: TRBV2; D: TRBD2; J: TRBJ2-7; CDR3: CASSAYPTAIGGSSYEQYF
V: TRBV4-3; D: TRBD1; J: TRBJ1-4; CDR3: CASSQVLDRGDEKLFF
V: TRBV5-4; D: .; J: TRBJ2-6; CDR3: CASSLEGPPDSCSGANVLTF
V: TRBV2; D: TRBD2; J: TRBJ2-7; CDR3: CASSQKPGRDYSYEQYF
V: TRBV27; D: .; J: TRBJ2-2; CDR3: CASSSETPRPGELFF
V: TRBV27; D: TRBD1; J: TRBJ1-2; CDR3: CASRPARDRGTFYGYTF
V: TRBV18; D: .; J: TRBJ2-7; CDR3: CASSIEQSAYEQYF